The rows below give T cell receptor beta chains drawn from one sample of a study of CD8+ T cells in alopecia areata. Only in-frame clones appear in the TCRdb table, and some are missing; sequencing was by immunoSEQ multiplex PCR. The sample has around 140,000 clones; around 49% are singletons. The source material was CD4+ T cells sorted from blood, sampled at week 0. These receptors originate from a human donor with alopecia areata. The CDR3 runs from the conserved cysteine through the conserved F or W. D genes are given only for firm matches. Size values are once, few and many counts, or a class for expanded clones, and some rows have none.

CDR3 length	J gene	V gene	D gene	clone size	CDR3 protein	CDR3 DNA
13	TRBJ2-7	TRBV7-8	TRBD2	-	CASGTSGSNEQYF	TGTGCCAGCGGCACTAGCGGGAGTAACGAGCAGTACTTC
11	TRBJ2-3	TRBV30	-	-	CACKGSYTQYF	TGTGCCTGTAAAGGGTCTTATACGCAGTATTTT
12	TRBJ2-7	TRBV5-1	-	-	CASSSNVYEQYF	TGCGCCAGCAGCTCAAATGTCTACGAGCAGTACTTC
15	TRBJ1-1	TRBV5-1	-	-	CASTLGHSGVTEAFF	TGCGCCAGCACCCTGGGTCATTCGGGAGTCACTGAAGCTTTCTTT
10	TRBJ2-7	TRBV20-1	-	few	CSARVDEQYF	TGCAGTGCTAGAGTGGACGAGCAGTACTTC
15	TRBJ2-1	TRBV11-2	TRBD2	-	CASSLNPGGRSEQFF	TGTGCCAGCAGCTTAAATCCCGGCGGGAGAAGCGAGCAGTTCTTC
11	TRBJ1-2	TRBV29-1	TRBD1	-	CSVGTGVGYTF	TGCAGCGTGGGGACAGGGGTCGGCTACACCTTC
17	TRBJ2-3	TRBV9	TRBD2	-	CASSVVMGLAGADTQYF	TGTGCCAGCAGCGTAGTAATGGGACTAGCGGGAGCAGATACGCAGTATTTT
15	TRBJ2-7	TRBV11-2	-	-	CASSLVDGGPYEQYF	TGTGCCAGCAGCTTAGTCGACGGGGGACCCTACGAGCAGTACTTC
15	TRBJ2-3	TRBV6-5	TRBD2	-	CASRGLSGSADTQYF	TGTGCCAGCCGGGGCCTTAGCGGGAGCGCAGATACGCAGTATTTT
14	TRBJ1-2	TRBV4-3	-	-	CASSQDKQPYGYTF	TGCGCCAGCAGCCAAGATAAGCAGCCCTATGGCTACACCTTC
15	TRBJ2-7	TRBV15	-	-	CATSREPGRVYEQYF	TGTGCCACCAGCAGAGAACCGGGTAGGGTCTACGAGCAGTACTTC
10	TRBJ2-3	TRBV20-1	-	-	CSASPDTQYF	TGCAGTGCTAGTCCAGATACGCAGTATTTT
13	TRBJ2-7	TRBV15	-	-	CATSIELYYEQYF	TGTGCCACCAGCATCGAACTCTACTACGAGCAGTACTTC
11	TRBJ1-2	TRBV29-1	-	few	CSVPEGNGYTF	TGCAGCGTTCCTGAGGGGAATGGCTACACCTTC
13	TRBJ1-2	TRBV30	-	once	CAWKVGANYGYTF	TGTGCCTGGAAAGTAGGAGCTAACTATGGCTACACCTTC
16	TRBJ2-7	TRBV5-4	TRBD2	-	CASSSRKTSGRDEQYF	TGTGCCAGCAGCTCACGAAAGACTAGCGGGAGGGACGAGCAGTACTTC
15	TRBJ1-5	TRBV27	-	-	CASSSEGGLGQPQHF	TGTGCCAGCAGTTCCGAGGGGGGGCTGGGGCAGCCCCAGCATTTT
12	TRBJ2-3	TRBV30	-	-	CAWTGDTDTQYF	TGTGCCTGGACAGGGGACACAGATACGCAGTATTTT
13	TRBJ2-7	TRBV5-6	-	once	CASSLEGSYEQYF	TGTGCCAGCAGCTTGGAGGGGTCCTACGAGCAGTACTTC
16	TRBJ2-7	TRBV7-2	TRBD2	-	CASSLFSSGRASEQYF	TGTGCCAGCAGCTTATTTTCTAGCGGGAGGGCCTCCGAGCAGTACTTC
15	TRBJ2-7	TRBV2	-	once	CASSPSRGPYSEQYF	TGTGCCAGCAGTCCCTCCCGCGGCCCCTACTCCGAGCAGTACTTC
15	TRBJ2-2	TRBV19	TRBD1	few	CASSISQGYAGELFF	TGTGCCAGTAGTATATCACAGGGGTACGCCGGGGAGCTGTTTTTT
13	TRBJ1-1	TRBV7-3	-	-	CASSFDMNTEAFF	TGTGCCAGCAGCTTTGATATGAACACTGAAGCTTTCTTT
14	TRBJ2-7	TRBV18	TRBD2	-	CASSPTSGRYEQYF	TGTGCCAGCTCACCGACTAGCGGGAGGTACGAGCAGTACTTC
13	TRBJ1-1	TRBV11-2	-	-	CASSADRNTEAFF	TGTGCCAGCAGCGCGGACAGGAACACTGAAGCTTTCTTT
15	TRBJ2-2	TRBV7-7	TRBD2	once	CATHSGGRSTGELFF	TGTGCCACCCATAGCGGGGGGCGTAGCACCGGGGAGCTGTTTTTT
14	TRBJ2-2	TRBV28	-	-	CASNEQAGPGELFF	TGTGCCAGCAACGAACAGGCGGGACCCGGGGAGCTGTTTTTT
15	TRBJ2-1	TRBV18	TRBD1	few	CASSAQGESFNEQFF	TGTGCCAGCTCAGCACAGGGGGAAAGTTTCAATGAGCAGTTCTTC
16	TRBJ2-2	TRBV27	-	-	CASSLNGATNTGELFF	TGTGCCAGCAGTTTAAACGGGGCCACGAACACCGGGGAGCTGTTTTTT
12	TRBJ2-7	TRBV5-8	-	few	CASSFRYYEQYF	TGTGCCAGCAGCTTTAGATACTACGAGCAGTACTTC
12	TRBJ1-3	TRBV29-1	-	few	CSVHSAGNTIYF	TGCAGCGTTCATTCGGCTGGAAACACCATATATTTT
11	TRBJ1-2	TRBV2	-	few	CASSDMDGYTF	TGTGCCAGCAGTGACATGGATGGCTACACCTTC
13	TRBJ1-2	TRBV7-2	-	-	CASSLRGDYGYTF	TGTGCCAGCAGCTTAAGGGGGGACTATGGCTACACCTTC
13	TRBJ1-1	TRBV7-9	-	-	CASSLVQNTEAFF	TGTGCCAGCAGCTTAGTCCAGAACACTGAAGCTTTCTTT
13	TRBJ1-2	TRBV30	-	-	CAWSAGRNYGYTF	TGTGCCTGGAGTGCGGGCAGGAACTATGGCTACACCTTC